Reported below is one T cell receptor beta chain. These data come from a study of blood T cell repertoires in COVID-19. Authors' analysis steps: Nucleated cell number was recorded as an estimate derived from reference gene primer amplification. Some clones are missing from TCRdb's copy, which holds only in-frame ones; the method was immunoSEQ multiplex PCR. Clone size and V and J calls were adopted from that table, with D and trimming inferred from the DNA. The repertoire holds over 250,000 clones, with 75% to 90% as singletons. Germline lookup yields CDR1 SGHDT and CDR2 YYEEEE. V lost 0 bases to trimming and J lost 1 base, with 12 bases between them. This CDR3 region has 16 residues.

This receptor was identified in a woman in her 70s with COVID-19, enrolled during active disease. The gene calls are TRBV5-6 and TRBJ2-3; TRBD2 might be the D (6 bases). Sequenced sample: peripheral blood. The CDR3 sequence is CASSLVPGLGTDTQYF. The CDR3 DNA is TGTGCCAGCAGCTTGGTACCGGGACTGGGCACAGATACGCAGTATTTT.